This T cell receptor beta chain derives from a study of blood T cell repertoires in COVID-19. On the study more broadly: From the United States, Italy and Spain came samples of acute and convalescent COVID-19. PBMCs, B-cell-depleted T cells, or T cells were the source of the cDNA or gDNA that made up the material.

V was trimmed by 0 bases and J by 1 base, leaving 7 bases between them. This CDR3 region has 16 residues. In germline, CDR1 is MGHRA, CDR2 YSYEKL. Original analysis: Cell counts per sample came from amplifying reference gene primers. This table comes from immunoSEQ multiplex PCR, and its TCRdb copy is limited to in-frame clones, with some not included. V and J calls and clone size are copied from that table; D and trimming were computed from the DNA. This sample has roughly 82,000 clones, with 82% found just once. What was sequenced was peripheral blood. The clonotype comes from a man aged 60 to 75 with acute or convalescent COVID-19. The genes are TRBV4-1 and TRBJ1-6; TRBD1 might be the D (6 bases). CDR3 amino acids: CASSQEGGSYNSPLHF. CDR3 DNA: TGCGCCAGCAGCCAAGAAGGGGGATCCTATAATTCACCCCTCCACTTT.